The TCR beta chain described here comes from a study of neurological immune-mediated disorders. Study conclusions and caveats: With the multiple sclerosis repertoire cluster, neither clinical nor MRI features showed any association.

TCRdb ran MiXCR on the 5' RACE reads and lists one entry per CDR3 protein. Of about 120,000 distinct CDR3 sequences listed, 3.2% are singletons. The V gene's germline CDR1 is SQVTM and CDR2 ANQGSEA. The CDR3 is 13 residues long. This clonotype was picked up many times. What it binds is not known. At one end the junction does not follow the germline gene, possibly because of a read error. The sample was PBMCs. This TCR came from a woman younger than 45 with multiple sclerosis. The V and J genes are TRBV29-1 and TRBJ2-5; D possibly matches TRBD1 or TRBD2 (5 bases each). CDR3 nucleotide sequence: TGCAGCGTTGGGGACGACCCCCAAGGGACCCAGTACTTC. Its protein is CSVGDDPQGTQYF.